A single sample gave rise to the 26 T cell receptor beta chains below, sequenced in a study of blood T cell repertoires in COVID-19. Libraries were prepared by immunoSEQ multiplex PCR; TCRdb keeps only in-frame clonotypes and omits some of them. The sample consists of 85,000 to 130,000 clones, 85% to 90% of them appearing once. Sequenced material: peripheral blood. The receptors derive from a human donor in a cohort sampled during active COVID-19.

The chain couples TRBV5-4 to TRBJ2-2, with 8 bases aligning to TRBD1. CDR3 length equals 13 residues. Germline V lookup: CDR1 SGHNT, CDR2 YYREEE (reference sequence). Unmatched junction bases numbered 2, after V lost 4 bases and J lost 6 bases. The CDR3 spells CASSLQGAGELFF. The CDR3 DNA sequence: TGTGCCAGCAGCCTACAGGGGGCCGGGGAGCTGTTTTTT.

The CDR3 loop is CASSGAGVSADTQYF. The CDR3 nucleotides read TGCGCCAGCAGCGGCGCGGGAGTTTCTGCAGATACGCAGTATTTT. This chain links TRBV5-1 with TRBJ2-3, with 7 bases that match TRBD2. This CDR3 has 15 residues. Germline lookup yields CDR1 SGHRS and CDR2 YFSETQ. The trim removed 4 bases at V and 4 bases at J, leaving 9 bases unmatched.

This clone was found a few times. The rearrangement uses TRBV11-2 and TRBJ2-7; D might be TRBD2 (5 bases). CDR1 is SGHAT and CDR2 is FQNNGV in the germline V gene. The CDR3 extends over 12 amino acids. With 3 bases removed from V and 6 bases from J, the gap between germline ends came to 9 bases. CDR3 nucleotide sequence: TGTGCCAGCAGCTTTCCGGGGTTCGAGCAGTACTTC. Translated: CASSFPGFEQYF.

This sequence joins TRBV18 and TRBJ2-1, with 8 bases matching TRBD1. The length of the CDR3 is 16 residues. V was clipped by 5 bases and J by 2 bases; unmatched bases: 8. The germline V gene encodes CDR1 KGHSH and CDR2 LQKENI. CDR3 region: CASSFGQGGTYNEQFF. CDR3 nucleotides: TGTGCCAGCTCATTCGGACAGGGAGGAACCTACAATGAGCAGTTCTTC.

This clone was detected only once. CDR3 sequence (DNA): TGCAGCGCCGACGGGAGGGGGTCGGTCACTGAAGCTTTCTTT. This sequence encodes CSADGRGSVTEAFF. The gene calls are TRBV29-1 and TRBJ1-1; a possible D gene is TRBD1 (6 bases). The V and J ends lost 7 bases and 4 bases respectively, with 19 bases between them. The CDR3 contains 14 residues. Germline-derived CDR1 and CDR2 are SQVTM and ANQGSEA.

The chain's CDR3 is CASSPSTGEKRSYEQYF. The CDR3 coding sequence is TGTGCCAGCAGTCCTAGCACGGGGGAAAAAAGATCCTACGAGCAGTACTTC. The rearrangement joins TRBV25-1 to TRBJ2-7; D perhaps matches TRBD2 (6 bases). The CDR3 is 17 residues long. Trimming stripped 5 bases from V and 1 base from J, with 21 bases between. Germline V gene lookup returns CDR1 MGHDK and CDR2 SYGVNS.

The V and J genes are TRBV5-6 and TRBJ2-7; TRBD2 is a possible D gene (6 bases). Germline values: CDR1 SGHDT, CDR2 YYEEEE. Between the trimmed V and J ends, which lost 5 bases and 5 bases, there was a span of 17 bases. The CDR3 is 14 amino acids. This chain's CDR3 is CASRHGGSFHEQYF. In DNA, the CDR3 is TGTGCCAGCAGACACGGGGGAAGTTTCCACGAGCAGTACTTC.

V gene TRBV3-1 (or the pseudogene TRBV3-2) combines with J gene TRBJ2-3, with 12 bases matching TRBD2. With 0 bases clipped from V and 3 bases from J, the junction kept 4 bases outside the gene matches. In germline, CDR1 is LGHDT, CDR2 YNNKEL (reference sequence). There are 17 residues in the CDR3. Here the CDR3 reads CASSQDATSGRTDTQYF. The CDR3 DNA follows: TGTGCCAGCAGCCAAGATGCGACTAGCGGGAGAACAGATACGCAGTATTTT.

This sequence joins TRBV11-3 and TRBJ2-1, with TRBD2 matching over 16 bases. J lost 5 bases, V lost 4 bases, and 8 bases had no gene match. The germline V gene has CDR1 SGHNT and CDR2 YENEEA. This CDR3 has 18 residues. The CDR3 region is CASSSLGTSGGAHNEQFF. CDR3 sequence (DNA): TGTGCCAGCAGCTCCCTCGGGACTAGCGGGGGGGCCCACAATGAGCAGTTCTTC. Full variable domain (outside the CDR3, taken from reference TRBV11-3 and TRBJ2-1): EAGVVQSPRYKIIEKKQPVAFWCNPISGHNTLYWYLQNLGQGPELLIRYENEEAVDDSQLPKDRFSAERLKGVDSTLKIQPAELGDSAVYLCASSSLGTSGGAHNEQFFGPGTRLTVL.

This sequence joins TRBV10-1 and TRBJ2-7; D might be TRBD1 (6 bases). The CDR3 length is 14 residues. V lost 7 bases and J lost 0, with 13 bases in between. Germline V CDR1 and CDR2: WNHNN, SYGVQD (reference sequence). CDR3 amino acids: CASNGQTLSYEQYF. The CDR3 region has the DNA TGCGCCAGCAATGGACAGACCCTCTCCTACGAGCAGTACTTC.

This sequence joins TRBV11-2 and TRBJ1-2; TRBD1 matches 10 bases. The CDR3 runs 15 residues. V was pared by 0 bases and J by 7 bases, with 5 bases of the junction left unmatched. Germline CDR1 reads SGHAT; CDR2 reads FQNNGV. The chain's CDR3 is CASSLDTGTGAGYTF. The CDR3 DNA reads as TGTGCCAGCAGCTTAGATACCGGGACAGGGGCTGGCTACACCTTC.

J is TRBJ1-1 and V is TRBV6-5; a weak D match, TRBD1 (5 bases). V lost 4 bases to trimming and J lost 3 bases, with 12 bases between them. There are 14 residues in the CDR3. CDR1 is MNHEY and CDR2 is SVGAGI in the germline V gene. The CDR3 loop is CASSWGEGYTEAFF. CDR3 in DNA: TGTGCCAGCAGTTGGGGGGAGGGGTACACTGAAGCTTTCTTT.

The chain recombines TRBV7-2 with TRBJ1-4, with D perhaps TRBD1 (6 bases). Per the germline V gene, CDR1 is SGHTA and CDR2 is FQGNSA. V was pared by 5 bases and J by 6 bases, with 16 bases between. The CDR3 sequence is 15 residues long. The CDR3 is CASSTRQAVDEKLFF. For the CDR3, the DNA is TGTGCCAGCAGCACTCGACAGGCTGTTGATGAAAAACTGTTTTTT. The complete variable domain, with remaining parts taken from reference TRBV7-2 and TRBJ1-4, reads GAGVSQSPSNKVTEKGKDVELRCDPISGHTALYWYRQSLGQGLEFLIYFQGNSAPDKSGLPSDRFSAERTGGSVSTLTIQRTQQEDSAVYLCASSTRQAVDEKLFFGSGTQLSVL.

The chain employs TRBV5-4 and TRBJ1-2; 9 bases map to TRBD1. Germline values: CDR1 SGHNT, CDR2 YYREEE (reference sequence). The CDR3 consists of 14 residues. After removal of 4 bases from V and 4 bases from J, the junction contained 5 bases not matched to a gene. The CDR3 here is CASSRDREGYGYTF. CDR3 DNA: TGTGCCAGCAGCCGGGACAGGGAAGGCTATGGCTACACCTTC. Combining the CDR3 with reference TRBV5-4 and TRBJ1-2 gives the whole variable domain ETGVTQSPTHLIKTRGQQVTLRCSSQSGHNTVSWYQQALGQGPQFIFQYYREEENGRGNFPPRFSGLQFPNYSSELNVNALELDDSALYLCASSRDREGYGYTFGSGTRLTVV.

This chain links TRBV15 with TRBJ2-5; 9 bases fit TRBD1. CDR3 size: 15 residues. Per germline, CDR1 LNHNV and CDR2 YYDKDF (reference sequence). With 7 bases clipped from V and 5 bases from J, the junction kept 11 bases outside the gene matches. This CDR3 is CATKSGTGLYETQYF. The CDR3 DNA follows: TGTGCCACCAAATCCGGGACAGGGCTTTACGAGACCCAGTACTTC.

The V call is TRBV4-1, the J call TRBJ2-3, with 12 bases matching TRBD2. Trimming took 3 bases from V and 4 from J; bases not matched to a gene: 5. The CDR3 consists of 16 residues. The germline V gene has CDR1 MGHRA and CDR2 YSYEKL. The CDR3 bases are TGCGCCAGCAGCCAGGTGACTAGCGGGAGCCCAGATACGCAGTATTTT. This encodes CASSQVTSGSPDTQYF.

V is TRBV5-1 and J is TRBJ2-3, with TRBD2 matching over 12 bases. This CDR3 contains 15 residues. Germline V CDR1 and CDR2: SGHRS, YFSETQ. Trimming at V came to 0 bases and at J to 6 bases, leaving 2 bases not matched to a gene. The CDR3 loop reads CASSLASGGADTQYF. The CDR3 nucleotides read TGCGCCAGCAGCTTGGCTAGCGGGGGGGCCGATACGCAGTATTTT.

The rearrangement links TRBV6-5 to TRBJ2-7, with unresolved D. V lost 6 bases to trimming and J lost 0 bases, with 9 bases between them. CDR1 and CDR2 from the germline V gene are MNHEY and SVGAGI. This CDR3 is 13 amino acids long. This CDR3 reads CASRTWSSYEQYF. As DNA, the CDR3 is TGTGCCAGCAGGACGTGGAGCTCCTACGAGCAGTACTTC.

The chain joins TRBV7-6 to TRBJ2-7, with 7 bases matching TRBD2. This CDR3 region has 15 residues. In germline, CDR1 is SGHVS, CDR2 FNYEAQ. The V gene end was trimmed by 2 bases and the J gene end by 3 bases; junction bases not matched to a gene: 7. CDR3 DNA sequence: TGTGCCAGCAGCTTATTGCTAGCGGATCTCTACGAGCAGTACTTC. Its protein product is CASSLLLADLYEQYF.

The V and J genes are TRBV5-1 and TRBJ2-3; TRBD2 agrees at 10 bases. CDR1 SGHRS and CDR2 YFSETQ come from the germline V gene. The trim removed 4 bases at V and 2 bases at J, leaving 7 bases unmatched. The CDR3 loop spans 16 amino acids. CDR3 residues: CASSPRLAGSTDTQYF. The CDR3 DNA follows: TGCGCCAGCAGCCCCCGACTAGCGGGTTCCACAGATACGCAGTATTTT.

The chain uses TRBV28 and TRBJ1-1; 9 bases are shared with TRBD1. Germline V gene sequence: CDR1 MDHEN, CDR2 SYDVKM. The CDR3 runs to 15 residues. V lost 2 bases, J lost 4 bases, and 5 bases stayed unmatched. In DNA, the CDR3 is TGTGCCAGCAGTTTACCACAGGGGGCTTCCACTGAAGCTTTCTTT. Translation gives CASSLPQGASTEAFF.

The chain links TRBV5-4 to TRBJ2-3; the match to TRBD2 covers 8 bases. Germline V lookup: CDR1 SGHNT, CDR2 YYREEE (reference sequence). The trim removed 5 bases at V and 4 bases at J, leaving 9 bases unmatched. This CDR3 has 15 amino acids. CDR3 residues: CASRNSGGWADTQYF. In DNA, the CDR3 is TGTGCCAGCAGAAATTCGGGGGGGTGGGCAGATACGCAGTATTTT.

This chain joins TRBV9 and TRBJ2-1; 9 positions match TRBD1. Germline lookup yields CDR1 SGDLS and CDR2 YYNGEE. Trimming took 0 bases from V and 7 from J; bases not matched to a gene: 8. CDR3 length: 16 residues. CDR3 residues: CASSVEFTGGLNEQFF. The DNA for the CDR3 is TGTGCCAGCAGCGTAGAATTTACAGGGGGCTTAAATGAGCAGTTCTTC. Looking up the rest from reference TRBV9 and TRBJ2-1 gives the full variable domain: DSGVTQTPKHLITATGQRVTLRCSPRSGDLSVYWYQQSLDQGLQFLIQYYNGEERAKGNILERFSAQQFPDLHSELNLSSLELGDSALYFCASSVEFTGGLNEQFFGPGTRLTVL.

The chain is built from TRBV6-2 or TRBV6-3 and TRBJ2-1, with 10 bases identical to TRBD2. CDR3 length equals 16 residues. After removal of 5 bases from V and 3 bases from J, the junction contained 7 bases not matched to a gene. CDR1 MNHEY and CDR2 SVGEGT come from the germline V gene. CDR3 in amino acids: CASSRERGGLYNEQFF. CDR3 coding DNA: TGTGCCAGCAGTCGAGAGCGGGGGGGCCTCTACAATGAGCAGTTCTTC.

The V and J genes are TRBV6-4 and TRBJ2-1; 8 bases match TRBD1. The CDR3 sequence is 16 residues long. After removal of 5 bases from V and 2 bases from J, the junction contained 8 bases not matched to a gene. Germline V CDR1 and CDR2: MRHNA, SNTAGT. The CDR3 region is CASSPARDRPYNEQFF. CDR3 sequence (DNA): TGTGCCAGCAGTCCTGCCCGGGACAGGCCCTACAATGAGCAGTTCTTC.

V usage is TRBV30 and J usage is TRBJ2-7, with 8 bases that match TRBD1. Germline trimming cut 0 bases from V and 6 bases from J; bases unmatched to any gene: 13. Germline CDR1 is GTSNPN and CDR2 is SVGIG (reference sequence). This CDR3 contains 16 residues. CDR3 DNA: TGTGCCTGGAGTGTACTTTTAGGCAGGGGGCCCCTCGAGCAGTACTTC. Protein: CAWSVLLGRGPLEQYF.